Below are 26 T cell receptor beta chains sequenced from a single sample in a study of OX40 agonist ivuxolimab in advanced cancers. Data came from immunoSEQ multiplex PCR; TCRdb stores just in-frame clones and leaves some out. The sample contains about 48,000 clones, 83% of which appear only once. The sequencing here drew on CD4+ or CD8+ T cells sorted from blood, taken in a trial of the OX40 agonist ivuxolimab. The receptors derive from an adult with an advanced solid tumor such as melanoma, head and neck, liver or kidney cancer.

The CDR3 reads CASSLGRDTEAFF. CDR3 coding DNA: TGCGCCAGCAGCTTGGGCAGGGACACTGAAGCTTTCTTT. The rearrangement joins TRBV5-1 to TRBJ1-1; D perhaps matches TRBD1 (5 bases). Deletions cut 0 bases from V and 3 bases from J, with 6 bases between. Germline CDR1 SGHRS, CDR2 YFSETQ. CDR3 size: 13 residues. The whole variable domain, remainder taken from reference TRBV5-1 and TRBJ1-1, is KAGVTQTPRYLIKTRGQQVTLSCSPISGHRSVSWYQQTPGQGLQFLFEYFSETQRNKGNFPGRFSGRQFSNSRSEMNVSTLELGDSALYLCASSLGRDTEAFFGQGTRLTVV.

This chain uses TRBV5-5 with TRBJ1-5, with TRBD1 identical over 12 bases. There are 15 residues in the CDR3. Germline trimming cut 4 bases from V and 4 bases from J; bases unmatched to any gene: 3. Germline V gives CDR1 SGHKS, CDR2 YYEKEE (reference sequence). CDR3 sequence (DNA): TGTGCCAGCAGCGGGGGACAGGGGGCGAATCAGCCCCAGCATTTT. Translation: CASSGGQGANQPQHF.

The chain recombines TRBV7-9 with TRBJ1-2; D gene unclear. V was clipped by 2 bases and J by 1 base, with 5 bases between them. This CDR3 is built from 13 residues. The germline CDR1 and CDR2 sequences are SEHNR and FQNEAQ (reference sequence). CDR3: CASSLNSNYGYTF. The CDR3 nucleotides read TGTGCCAGCAGCTTAAACAGTAACTATGGCTACACCTTC.

The chain uses TRBV5-1 and TRBJ1-2; D not certain. V was shortened by 4 bases and J by 0 bases, with 7 bases between the two germline ends. The CDR3 runs 13 residues. CDR1 is SGHRS and CDR2 is YFSETQ in the germline V gene. The CDR3 region is CASSPLANYGYTF. CDR3 sequence (DNA): TGCGCCAGCAGCCCTCTAGCTAACTATGGCTACACCTTC.

The J gene is TRBJ1-4, the V gene TRBV6-6, with 9 bases matching TRBD1. Unmatched junction bases numbered 2, after V lost 4 bases and J lost 5 bases. The CDR3 runs 14 residues. Germline-derived CDR1 and CDR2 are MNHNY and SVGAGI (reference sequence). The CDR3 nucleotides read TGTGCCAGCAGTTGGACAGGGGCGAATGAAAAACTGTTTTTT. This sequence encodes CASSWTGANEKLFF.

The chain has TRBV5-1 and TRBJ1-1; maybe TRBD1 (5 bases). V lost 0 bases and J 0 bases, leaving 6 bases between the germline ends. From germline, CDR1 is SGHRS and CDR2 YFSETQ. The CDR3 is 14 amino acids. DNA for the CDR3: TGCGCCAGCAGCTTGGGGGACCTGAACACTGAAGCTTTCTTT. Protein product: CASSLGDLNTEAFF.

This chain uses TRBV30 with TRBJ1-5; D is uncertain. This CDR3 comprises 13 residues. Trimming removed 0 bases from V and 4 bases from J, with 7 bases in between. The germline V gene has CDR1 GTSNPN and CDR2 SVGIG (reference sequence). CDR3 coding DNA: TGTGCCTGGAGTGTACATGGGAATCAGCCCCAGCATTTT. It specifies CAWSVHGNQPQHF.

This clone was picked up a small number of times. The V gene is TRBV18, the J gene TRBJ1-5; D uncertain. The CDR3 has 16 amino acids. Trimming pared 6 bases from V and 5 bases from J, leaving 20 bases between. Germline values: CDR1 KGHSH, CDR2 LQKENI. CDR3 sequence: CASSPLATSGYQPQHF. The CDR3 nucleotides read TGTGCCAGCTCCCCGCTCGCGACAAGCGGGTATCAGCCCCAGCATTTT.

The J gene is TRBJ2-7, the V gene TRBV7-9; 9 positions agree with TRBD2. The germline V gene has CDR1 SEHNR and CDR2 FQNEAQ (reference sequence). V was pared by 5 bases and J by 4 bases, with 12 bases of the junction left unmatched. The CDR3 is 16 amino acids. In DNA form, the CDR3 reads TGTGCCAGCAGCCCACTAAGAAGCGGGGGGAGTTACGAGCAGTACTTC. Its protein product is CASSPLRSGGSYEQYF. Full variable domain (remainder filled in from reference TRBV7-9 and TRBJ2-7): DTGVSQNPRHKITKRGQNVTFRCDPISEHNRLYWYRQTLGQGPEFLTYFQNEAQLEKSRLLSDRFSAERPKGSFSTLEIQRTEQGDSAMYLCASSPLRSGGSYEQYFGPGTRLTVT.

V is TRBV11-2 and J is TRBJ2-5, with 11 bases that match TRBD2. V was clipped by 5 bases and J by 5 bases; unmatched bases: 10. This CDR3 region has 16 residues. From germline, CDR1 is SGHAT and CDR2 FQNNGV. CDR3 bases: TGTGCCAGCAGCCCCAATATAGCGGGGGGGCTGGAGACCCAGTACTTC. Protein sequence: CASSPNIAGGLETQYF.

The chain carries TRBV2 and TRBJ1-5; TRBD1 matches 7 bases. With 8 bases clipped from V and 5 bases from J, the junction kept 3 bases outside the gene matches. Per the germline V gene, CDR1 is SNHLY and CDR2 is FYNNEI. This CDR3 region has 12 residues. CDR3 bases: TGTGCCAGCCGGGACAGCTATCAGCCCCAGCATTTT. Translating gives CASRDSYQPQHF.

The chain uses TRBV5-5 and TRBJ1-2; D remains ambiguous. Trimming left V 0 bases short and J 8 bases short, with 8 bases between. CDR3 length: 12 residues. Germline V CDR1 and CDR2: SGHKS, YYEKEE (reference sequence). CDR3 DNA: TGTGCCAGCAGCTTGGCCCGAGGCGGCTACACCTTC. The encoded protein is CASSLARGGYTF.

The chain couples TRBV7-2 to TRBJ1-6; D remains ambiguous. V was clipped by 4 bases and J by 0 bases, with 10 bases between them. The CDR3 sequence is 16 residues long. Germline V CDR1 and CDR2: SGHTA, FQGNSA. DNA for the CDR3: TGTGCCAGCAGCTATCAGACCTCCTCCTATAATTCACCCCTCCACTTT. Amino acids: CASSYQTSSYNSPLHF.

The chain uses TRBV27 and TRBJ1-2; TRBD1 might be the D (5 bases). CDR1 and CDR2 (germline): MNHEY, SMNVEV (reference sequence). Trimming took 1 base from V and 2 from J, leaving 5 bases between them. The CDR3 has 13 residues. The CDR3 DNA reads as TGTGCCAGCAGTTTATGGGGGAACTATGGCTACACCTTC. It translates to CASSLWGNYGYTF.

This rearrangement joins TRBV9 to TRBJ1-6; 7 bases fit TRBD1. V gave up 0 bases and J gave up 10 bases; unmatched junction bases: 7. CDR3 length: 15 residues. CDR1 and CDR2 from the germline V gene are SGDLS and YYNGEE. The CDR3: CASSVDQTGSSPLHF. The CDR3 region has the DNA TGTGCCAGCAGCGTAGACCAGACAGGGTCCTCACCCCTCCACTTT.

As concerns this clone: The junction does not match germline at one end; this may be a read error. The rearrangement uses TRBV7-7 and TRBJ2-3; no firm D call. Germline lookup yields CDR1 SSHAT and CDR2 FNYEAQ (reference sequence). CDR3 length: 16 residues. CDR3 nucleotides: TGTGCTAGCAGCTTAGTGCCTGGCCTGGGCGCAGATACGCAGTATTTT. Its translation is CASSLVPGLGADTQYF.

The CDR3 DNA reads as TGTGCCAGCAGTTACTCGCCCGGGACGGCCGGCTATGGCTACACCTTC. Its translation is CASSYSPGTAGYGYTF. The chain links TRBV6-5 to TRBJ1-2; D is possibly TRBD1 (5 bases). CDR1 and CDR2 (germline): MNHEY, SVGAGI. Between the trimmed V and J ends, which lost 0 bases and 4 bases, there was a span of 15 bases. The CDR3 totals 16 residues.

The chain uses TRBV2 and TRBJ2-3; D unclear. The CDR3 contains 12 residues. V was clipped by 3 bases and J by 9 bases, with 10 bases between them. The germline CDR1 and CDR2 sequences are SNHLY and FYNNEI. In DNA, the CDR3 is TGTGCCAGCAGTGACCCTTATGGCACGCAGTATTTT. Its protein product is CASSDPYGTQYF. The full variable domain, in which reference TRBV2 and TRBJ2-3 provide the parts outside the CDR3, is EPEVTQTPSHQVTQMGQEVILRCVPISNHLYFYWYRQILGQKVEFLVSFYNNEISEKSEIFDDQFSVERPDGSNFTLKIRSTKLEDSAMYFCASSDPYGTQYFGPGTRLTVL.

This rearrangement joins TRBV18 to TRBJ1-2, with unresolved D. The ends were cut back, 5 bases at V and 8 bases at J, with 12 bases in the middle. Germline lookup yields CDR1 KGHSH and CDR2 LQKENI. The CDR3 has 12 residues. The CDR3 nucleotides read TGTGCCAGCTCATTCCAGGTTGGCGGCTACACCTTC. The encoded protein is CASSFQVGGYTF.

CDR3 protein: CASSPPGQWVSGNTIYF. The CDR3 DNA reads TGTGCCAGTAGTCCCCCGGGACAGTGGGTCTCTGGAAACACCATATATTTT. The chain carries TRBV19 and TRBJ1-3; 7 bases line up with TRBD1. V was clipped by 5 bases and J by 0 bases; unmatched bases: 10. CDR1 and CDR2 from the germline V gene are LNHDA and SQIVND (reference sequence). The CDR3 is 17 residues long.

CDR3 loop: CASQWRDRGGTEAFF. In DNA, the CDR3 is TGTGCCAGCCAGTGGAGGGACCGCGGGGGCACTGAAGCTTTCTTT. This chain connects TRBV6-5 to TRBJ1-1; tentatively, D is TRBD1 (5 bases). The V gene's germline CDR1 is MNHEY and CDR2 SVGAGI. V was trimmed by 8 bases and J by 4 bases, leaving 20 bases between them. This CDR3 has 15 residues.

This clone was observed a handful of times. The rearrangement uses TRBV7-9 and TRBJ2-7, with D hard to call. This CDR3 contains 14 residues. Trimming cost V 3 bases and J 5 bases, with 14 bases left between them. The germline gives CDR1 SEHNR, CDR2 FQNEAQ (reference sequence). CDR3 in DNA: TGTGCCAGCAGCTTGTATGGGTCGAGCGACGAGCAGTACTTC. It codes for CASSLYGSSDEQYF.

This rearrangement joins TRBV5-6 to TRBJ1-2; D remains ambiguous. V was pared by 0 bases and J by 8 bases, with 14 bases between. The germline V gene encodes CDR1 SGHDT and CDR2 YYEEEE. The CDR3 has 14 amino acids. The CDR3 bases are TGTGCCAGCAGCTTGGCCAGAGGGATCGGGGGCTACACCTTC. Protein product: CASSLARGIGGYTF.

This chain connects TRBV27 to TRBJ1-1, with TRBD1 matching 8 bases. Per the germline V gene, CDR1 is MNHEY and CDR2 is SMNVEV (reference sequence). With 6 bases clipped from V and 4 bases from J, the junction kept 13 bases outside the gene matches. The CDR3 loop spans 16 amino acids. The CDR3 nucleotides read TGTGCCAGCAGACGCGGTCAGGGGGCGCGGGCCACTGAAGCTTTCTTT. Translation: CASRRGQGARATEAFF.

The chain recombines TRBV30 with TRBJ1-4, with D perhaps TRBD1 (6 bases). The CDR3 totals 12 residues. Germline CDR1 is GTSNPN and CDR2 is SVGIG (reference sequence). Between the trimmed V and J ends, which lost 0 bases and 7 bases, there was a span of 6 bases. DNA for the CDR3: TGTGCCTGGAGTGTACAGGGTGAAAAACTGTTTTTT. Translating gives CAWSVQGEKLFF. Using reference TRBV30 and TRBJ1-4 for the parts outside the CDR3, the full variable domain is SQTIHQWPATLVQPVGSPLSLECTVEGTSNPNLYWYRQAAGRGLQLLFYSVGIGQISSEVPQNLSASRPQDRQFILSSKKLLLSDSGFYLCAWSVQGEKLFFGSGTQLSVL.

This chain uses TRBV5-1 with TRBJ1-3, with 9 bases matching TRBD1. Germline CDR1 is SGHRS and CDR2 is YFSETQ. The J segment lost 10 bases and the V segment lost 2 bases, leaving 10 bases of the junction unmatched. The CDR3 spans 15 residues. CDR3 in DNA: TGCGCCAGCAGCTTAGATGGACAGGGGTCCCAAACCATATATTTT. As protein: CASSLDGQGSQTIYF.